The clone carrying this T cell receptor beta chain was observed a few times. Some clones are missing from TCRdb's copy, which holds only in-frame ones; the method was immunoSEQ multiplex PCR. Altogether approximately 160,000 clones are present, roughly 89% being singletons, with the ten largest covering 3% to 3.5%. This entry comes from a study of cytomegalovirus exposure and HLA in healthy donors. This CDR3 has 12 residues. Trimming cost V 6 bases and J 7 bases, with 12 bases left between them. Germline V gene lookup returns CDR1 MGHDK and CDR2 SYGVNS. The sequencing sample was made of PBMCs. The source is a young woman in good health and CMV-seropositive. The V gene is TRBV25-1, the J gene TRBJ1-2, with no clear D. The CDR3: CASSAGIGGYTF. Here the CDR3 DNA reads TGTGCCAGCAGCGCGGGGATAGGTGGCTACACCTTC.